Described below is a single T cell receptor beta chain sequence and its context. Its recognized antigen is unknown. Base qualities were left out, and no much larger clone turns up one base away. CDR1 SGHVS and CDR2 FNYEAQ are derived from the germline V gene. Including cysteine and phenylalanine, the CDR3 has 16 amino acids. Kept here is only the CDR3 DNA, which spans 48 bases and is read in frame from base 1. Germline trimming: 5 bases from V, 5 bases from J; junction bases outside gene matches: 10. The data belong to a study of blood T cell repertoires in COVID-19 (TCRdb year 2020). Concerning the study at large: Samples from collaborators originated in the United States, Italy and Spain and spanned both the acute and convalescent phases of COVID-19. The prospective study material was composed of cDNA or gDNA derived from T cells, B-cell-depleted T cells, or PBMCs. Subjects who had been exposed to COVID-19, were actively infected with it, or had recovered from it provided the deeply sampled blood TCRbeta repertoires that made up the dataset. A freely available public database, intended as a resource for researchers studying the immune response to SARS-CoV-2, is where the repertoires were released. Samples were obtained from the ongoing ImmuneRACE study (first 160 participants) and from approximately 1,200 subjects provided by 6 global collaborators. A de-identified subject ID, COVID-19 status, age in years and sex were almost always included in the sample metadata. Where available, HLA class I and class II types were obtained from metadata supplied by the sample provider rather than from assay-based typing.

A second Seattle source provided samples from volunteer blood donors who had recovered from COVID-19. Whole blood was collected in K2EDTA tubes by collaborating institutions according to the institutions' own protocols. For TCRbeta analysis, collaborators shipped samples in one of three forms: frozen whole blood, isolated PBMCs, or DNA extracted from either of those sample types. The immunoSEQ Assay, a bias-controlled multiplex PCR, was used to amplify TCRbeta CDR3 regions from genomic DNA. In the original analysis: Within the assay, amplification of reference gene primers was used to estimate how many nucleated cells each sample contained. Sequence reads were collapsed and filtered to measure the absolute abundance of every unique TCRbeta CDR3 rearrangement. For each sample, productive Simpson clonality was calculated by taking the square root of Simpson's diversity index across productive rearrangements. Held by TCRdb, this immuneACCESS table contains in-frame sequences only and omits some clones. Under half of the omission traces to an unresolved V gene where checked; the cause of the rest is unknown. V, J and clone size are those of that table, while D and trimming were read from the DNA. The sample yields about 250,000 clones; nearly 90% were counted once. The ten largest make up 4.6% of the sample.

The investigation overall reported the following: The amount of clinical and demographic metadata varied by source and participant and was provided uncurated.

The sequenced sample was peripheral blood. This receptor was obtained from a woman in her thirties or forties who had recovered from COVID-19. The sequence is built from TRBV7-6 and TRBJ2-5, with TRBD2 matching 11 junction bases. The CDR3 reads CASSPSSGGIGETQYF. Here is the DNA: TGTGCCAGCAGCCCATCTAGCGGGGGGATCGGTGAGACCCAGTACTTC.